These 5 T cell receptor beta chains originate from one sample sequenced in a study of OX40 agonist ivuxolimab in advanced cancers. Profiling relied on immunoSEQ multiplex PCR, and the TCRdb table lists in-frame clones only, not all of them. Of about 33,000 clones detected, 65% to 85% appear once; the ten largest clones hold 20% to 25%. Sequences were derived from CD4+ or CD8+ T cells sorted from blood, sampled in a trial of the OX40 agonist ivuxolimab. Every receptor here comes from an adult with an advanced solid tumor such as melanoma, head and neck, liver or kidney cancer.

In nucleotides, the CDR3 is TGTGCCAGCAGTTTGGGCCCCCTCCGGGAGCAGTACTTC. Its protein is CASSLGPLREQYF. This sequence joins TRBV28 and TRBJ2-7, with unresolved D. The V gene lost 3 bases and the J gene lost 7 bases, with 13 bases spanning the gap. Germline loops: CDR1 MDHEN, CDR2 SYDVKM. CDR3 length: 13 residues.

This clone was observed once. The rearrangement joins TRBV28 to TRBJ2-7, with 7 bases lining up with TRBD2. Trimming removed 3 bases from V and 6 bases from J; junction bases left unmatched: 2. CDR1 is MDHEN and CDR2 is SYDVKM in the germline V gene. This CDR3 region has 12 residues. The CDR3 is CASSFAGAEQYF. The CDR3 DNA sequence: TGTGCCAGCAGTTTTGCGGGAGCCGAGCAGTACTTC.

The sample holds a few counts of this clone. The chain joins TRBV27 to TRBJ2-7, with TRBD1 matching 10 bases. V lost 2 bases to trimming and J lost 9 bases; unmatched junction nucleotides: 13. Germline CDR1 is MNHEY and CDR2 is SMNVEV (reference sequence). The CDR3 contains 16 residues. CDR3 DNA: TGTGCCAGCAGTTTAACCTTCGGGACAGGGGCTTTGGGGCAGTACTTC. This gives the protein CASSLTFGTGALGQYF.

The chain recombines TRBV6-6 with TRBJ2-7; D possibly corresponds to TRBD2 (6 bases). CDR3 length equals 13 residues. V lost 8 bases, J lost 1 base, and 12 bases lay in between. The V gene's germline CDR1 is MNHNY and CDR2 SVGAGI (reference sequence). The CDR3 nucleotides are TGTGCCAGCGGTACTGGGACTTCCTACGAGCAGTACTTC. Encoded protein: CASGTGTSYEQYF.

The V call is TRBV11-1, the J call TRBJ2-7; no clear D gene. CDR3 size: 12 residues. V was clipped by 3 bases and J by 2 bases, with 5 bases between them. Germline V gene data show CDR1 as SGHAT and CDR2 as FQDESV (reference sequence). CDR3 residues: CASSFVAYEQYF. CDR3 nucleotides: TGTGCCAGCAGCTTTGTGGCCTACGAGCAGTACTTC.